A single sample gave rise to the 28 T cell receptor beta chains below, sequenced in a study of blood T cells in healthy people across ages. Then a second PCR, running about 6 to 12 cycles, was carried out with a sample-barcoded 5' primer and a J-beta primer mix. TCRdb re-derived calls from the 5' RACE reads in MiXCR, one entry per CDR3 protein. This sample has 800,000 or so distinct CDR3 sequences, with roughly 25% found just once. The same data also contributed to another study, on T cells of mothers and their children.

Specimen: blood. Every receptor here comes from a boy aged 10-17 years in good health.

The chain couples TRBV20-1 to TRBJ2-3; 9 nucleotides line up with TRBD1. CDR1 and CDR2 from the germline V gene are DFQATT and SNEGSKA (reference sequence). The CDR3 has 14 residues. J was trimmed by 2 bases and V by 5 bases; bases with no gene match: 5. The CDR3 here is CSASGTGITDTQYF. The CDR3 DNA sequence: TGCAGTGCTTCCGGGACAGGGATCACAGATACGCAGTATTTT.

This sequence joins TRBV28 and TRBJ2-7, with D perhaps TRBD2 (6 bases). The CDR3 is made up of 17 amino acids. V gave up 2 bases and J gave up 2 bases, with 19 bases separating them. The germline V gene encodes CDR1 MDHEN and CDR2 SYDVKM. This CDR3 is CASSLRGSGTFAYEQYF. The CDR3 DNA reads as TGTGCCAGCAGTTTACGGGGGAGCGGTACCTTCGCCTACGAGCAGTACTTC.

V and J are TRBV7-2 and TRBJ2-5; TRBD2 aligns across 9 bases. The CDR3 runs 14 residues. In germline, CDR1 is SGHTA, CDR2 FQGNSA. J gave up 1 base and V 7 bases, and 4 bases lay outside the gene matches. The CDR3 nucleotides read TGTGCCAGCACCGCGACTAGCGGCCAAGAGACCCAGTACTTC. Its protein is CASTATSGQETQYF.

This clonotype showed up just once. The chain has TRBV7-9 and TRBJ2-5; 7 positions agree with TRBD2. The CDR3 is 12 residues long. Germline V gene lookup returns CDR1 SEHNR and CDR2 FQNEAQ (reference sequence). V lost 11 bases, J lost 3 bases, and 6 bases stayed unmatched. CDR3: CAGGGTEETQYF. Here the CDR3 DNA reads TGTGCCGGCGGGGGTACGGAAGAGACCCAGTACTTC.

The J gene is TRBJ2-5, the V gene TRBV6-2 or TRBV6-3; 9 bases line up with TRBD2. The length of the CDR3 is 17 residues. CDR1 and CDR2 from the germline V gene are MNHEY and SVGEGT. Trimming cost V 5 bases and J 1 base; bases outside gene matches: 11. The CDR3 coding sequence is TGTGCCAGCAGTCCCACTTCAAGCGGGGGGATCCAAGAGACCCAGTACTTC. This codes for CASSPTSSGGIQETQYF.

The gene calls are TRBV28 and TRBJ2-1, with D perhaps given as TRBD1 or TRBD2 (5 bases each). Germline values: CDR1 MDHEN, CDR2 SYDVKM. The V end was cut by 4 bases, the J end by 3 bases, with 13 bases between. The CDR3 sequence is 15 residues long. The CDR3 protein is CASSSLGTVYNEQFF. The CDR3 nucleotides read TGTGCCAGCAGTTCGCTCGGGACGGTCTACAATGAGCAGTTCTTC.

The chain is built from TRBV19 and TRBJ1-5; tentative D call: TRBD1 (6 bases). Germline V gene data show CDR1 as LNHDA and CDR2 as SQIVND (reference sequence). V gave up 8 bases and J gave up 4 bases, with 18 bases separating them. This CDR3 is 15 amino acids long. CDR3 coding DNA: TGTGCCAGTGCCGCCACAGGGTTTATTAATCAGCCCCAGCATTTT. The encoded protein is CASAATGFINQPQHF.

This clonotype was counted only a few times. Written as DNA, the CDR3 is TGTGCCAGCAGTCCCGGGACACCTAATGGCTACACCTTC. Its translation: CASSPGTPNGYTF. The rearrangement links TRBV28 to TRBJ1-2; D possibly corresponds to TRBD1 (6 bases). The V end lost 5 bases, the J end lost 6 bases, and 13 bases lay between the germline ends. This CDR3 has 13 residues. Germline V gene data show CDR1 as MDHEN and CDR2 as SYDVKM.

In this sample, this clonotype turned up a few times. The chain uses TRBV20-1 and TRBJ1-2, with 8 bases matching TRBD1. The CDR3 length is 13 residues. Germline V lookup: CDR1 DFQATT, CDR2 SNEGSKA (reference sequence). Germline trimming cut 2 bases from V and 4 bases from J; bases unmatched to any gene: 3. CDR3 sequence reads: CSARPGQGYGYTF. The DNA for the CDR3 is TGCAGTGCTAGACCCGGACAGGGCTATGGCTACACCTTC.

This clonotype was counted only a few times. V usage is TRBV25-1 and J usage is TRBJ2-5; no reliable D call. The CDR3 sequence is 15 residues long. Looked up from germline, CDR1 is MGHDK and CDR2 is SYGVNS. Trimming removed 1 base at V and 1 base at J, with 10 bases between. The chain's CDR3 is CASSELLGIQETQYF. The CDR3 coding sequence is TGTGCCAGCAGTGAATTGTTGGGGATCCAAGAGACCCAGTACTTC.

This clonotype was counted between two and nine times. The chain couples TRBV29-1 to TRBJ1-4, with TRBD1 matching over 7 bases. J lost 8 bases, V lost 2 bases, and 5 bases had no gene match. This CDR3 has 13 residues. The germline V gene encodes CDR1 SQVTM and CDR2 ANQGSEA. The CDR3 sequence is CSVEKGAGEKLFF. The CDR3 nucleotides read TGCAGCGTTGAAAAGGGGGCAGGAGAAAAACTGTTTTTT.

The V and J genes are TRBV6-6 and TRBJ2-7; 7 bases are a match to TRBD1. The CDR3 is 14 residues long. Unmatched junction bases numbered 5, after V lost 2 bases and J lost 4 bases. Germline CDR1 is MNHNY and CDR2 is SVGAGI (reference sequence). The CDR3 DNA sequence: TGTGCCAGCAGTTACGCCGACAGGGCGTACGAGCAGTACTTC. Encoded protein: CASSYADRAYEQYF.

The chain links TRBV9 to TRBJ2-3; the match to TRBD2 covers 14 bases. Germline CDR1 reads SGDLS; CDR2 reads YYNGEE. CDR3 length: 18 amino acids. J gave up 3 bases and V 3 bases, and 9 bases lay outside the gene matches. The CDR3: CASSATGLAGVGTDTQYF. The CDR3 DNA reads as TGTGCCAGCAGCGCCACGGGACTAGCGGGGGTAGGGACAGATACGCAGTATTTT.

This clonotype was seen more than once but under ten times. The CDR3 sequence: CASSWTLGNEKLFF. CDR3 DNA sequence: TGTGCCAGCAGTTGGACTCTCGGGAATGAAAAACTGTTTTTT. The chain has TRBV27 and TRBJ1-4; D unresolved. CDR1 and CDR2 from the germline V gene are MNHEY and SMNVEV (reference sequence). V lost 4 bases to trimming and J lost 5 bases, with 11 bases between them. There are 14 residues in the CDR3.

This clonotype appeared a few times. CDR3 in DNA: TGCAGTGCCCCCCGAGCGGATACTAGCACAGATACGCAGTATTTT. It yields the protein CSAPRADTSTDTQYF. V usage is TRBV20-1 and J usage is TRBJ2-3, with a weak D call TRBD2 (5 bases). Germline loops: CDR1 DFQATT, CDR2 SNEGSKA (reference sequence). Between the trimmed V and J ends, which lost 6 bases and 0 bases, there was a span of 16 bases. CDR3 length equals 15 residues.

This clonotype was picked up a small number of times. As DNA, the CDR3 is TGTGCCAGCAGTCAACAGGTGTCCTACGAGCAGTACTTC. As protein: CASSQQVSYEQYF. This chain connects TRBV7-9 to TRBJ2-7; D is possibly TRBD1 (5 bases). The V end lost 6 bases, the J end lost 1 base, and 10 bases lay between the germline ends. Per germline, CDR1 SEHNR and CDR2 FQNEAQ (reference sequence). The CDR3 is made up of 13 amino acids.

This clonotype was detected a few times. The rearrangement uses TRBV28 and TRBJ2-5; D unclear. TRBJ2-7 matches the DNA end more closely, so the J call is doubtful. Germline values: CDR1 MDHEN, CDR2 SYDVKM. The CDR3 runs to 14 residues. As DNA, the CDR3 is TGTGCCAGCAGTTCCCCCGGGCCCTTCTACGAGCAGTACTTC. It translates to CASSSPGPFYEQYF.

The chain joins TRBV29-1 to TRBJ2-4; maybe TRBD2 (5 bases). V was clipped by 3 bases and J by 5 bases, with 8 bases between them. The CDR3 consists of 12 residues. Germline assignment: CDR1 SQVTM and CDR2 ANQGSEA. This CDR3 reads CSVDPGENIQYF. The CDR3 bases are TGCAGCGTTGACCCCGGGGAAAACATTCAGTACTTC.

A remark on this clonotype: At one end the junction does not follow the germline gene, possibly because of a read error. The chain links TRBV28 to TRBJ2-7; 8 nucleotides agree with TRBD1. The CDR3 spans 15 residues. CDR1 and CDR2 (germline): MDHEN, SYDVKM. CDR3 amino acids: CASSPVGTGFYELYF. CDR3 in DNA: TGTGCCAGCAGCCCTGTCGGGACAGGTTTCTACGAGCTGTACTTC. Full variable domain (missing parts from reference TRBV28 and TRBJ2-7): DVKVTQSSRYLVKRTGEKVFLECVQDMDHENMFWYRQDPGLGLRLIYFSYDVKMKEKGDIPEGYSVSREKKERFSLILESASTNQTSMYLCASSPVGTGFYELYFGPGTRLTVT.

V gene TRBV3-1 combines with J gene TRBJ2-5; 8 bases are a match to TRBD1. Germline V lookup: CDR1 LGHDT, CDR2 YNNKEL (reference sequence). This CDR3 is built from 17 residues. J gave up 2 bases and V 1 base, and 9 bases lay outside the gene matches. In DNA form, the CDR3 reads TGTGCCAGCAGCCAAGCGCCCCGGACAGGGCGGCAAGAGACCCAGTACTTC. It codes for CASSQAPRTGRQETQYF.

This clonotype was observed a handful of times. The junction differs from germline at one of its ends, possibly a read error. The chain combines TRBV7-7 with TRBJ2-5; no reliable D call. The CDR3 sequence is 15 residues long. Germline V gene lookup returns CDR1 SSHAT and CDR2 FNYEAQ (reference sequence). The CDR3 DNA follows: TGTGCTAGCAGCTTAGATGGTGGTGGGCAAGAGACCCAGTACTTC. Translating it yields CASSLDGGGQETQYF.

The CDR3 loop reads CASSPRGTGSYNEQFF. CDR3 nucleotides: TGTGCCAGCAGCCCAAGGGGGACAGGGTCCTACAATGAGCAGTTCTTC. V is TRBV7-2 and J is TRBJ2-1; 9 bases are a match to TRBD1. J was trimmed by 1 base and V by 5 bases; bases with no gene match: 6. Germline lookup yields CDR1 SGHTA and CDR2 FQGNSA. This CDR3 has 16 amino acids.

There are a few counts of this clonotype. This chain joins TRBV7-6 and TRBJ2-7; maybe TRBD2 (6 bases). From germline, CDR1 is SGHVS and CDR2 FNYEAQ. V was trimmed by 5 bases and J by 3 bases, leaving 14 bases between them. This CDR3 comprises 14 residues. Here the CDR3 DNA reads TGTGCCAGCAGCGGCGGGACCGAGGACTACGAGCAGTACTTC. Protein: CASSGGTEDYEQYF.

CDR3 sequence: CSTFDGKETQYF. The CDR3 DNA reads TGCAGTACTTTTGACGGCAAAGAGACCCAGTACTTC. The V and J genes are TRBV20-1 and TRBJ2-5; D is uncertain. V was trimmed by 8 bases and J by 3 bases, leaving 13 bases between them. CDR1 and CDR2 (germline): DFQATT, SNEGSKA (reference sequence). This CDR3 spans 12 amino acids.

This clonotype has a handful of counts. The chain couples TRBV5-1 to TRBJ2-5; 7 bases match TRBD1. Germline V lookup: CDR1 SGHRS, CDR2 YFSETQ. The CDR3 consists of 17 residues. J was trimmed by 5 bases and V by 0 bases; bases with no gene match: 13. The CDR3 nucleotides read TGCGCCAGCAGCTTGGCTCCCTCGACAGGGACCCTGGAGACCCAGTACTTC. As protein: CASSLAPSTGTLETQYF.

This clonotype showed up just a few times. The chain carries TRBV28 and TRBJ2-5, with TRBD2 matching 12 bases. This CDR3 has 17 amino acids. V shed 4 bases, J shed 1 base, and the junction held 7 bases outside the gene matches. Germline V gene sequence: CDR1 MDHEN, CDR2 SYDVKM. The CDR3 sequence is CASSSLLLAGGQETQYF. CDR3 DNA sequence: TGTGCCAGCAGTTCCTTATTACTAGCGGGAGGCCAAGAGACCCAGTACTTC.

DNA of the CDR3: TGTGCCAGCAGCCCACGACTAGCGGGGGGAGTCGGGGAGCTGTTTTTT. Translating gives CASSPRLAGGVGELFF. The genes are TRBV7-2 and TRBJ2-2; 13 bases agree with TRBD2. Germline-derived CDR1 and CDR2 are SGHTA and FQGNSA. The CDR3 has 16 residues. V trimming: 5 bases; J trimming: 7 bases; junction bases outside the gene matches: 7.

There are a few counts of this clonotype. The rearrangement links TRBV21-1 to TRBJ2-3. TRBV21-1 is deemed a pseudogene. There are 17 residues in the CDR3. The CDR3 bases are TGTGCCAGCAGCAAAGTACGACGCGACGACAGCACAGATACGCAGTATTTT. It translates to CASSKVRRDDSTDTQYF.